This T cell receptor (beta chain) comes out of a study of blood T cell repertoires in COVID-19. In the study overall: Sources were T cells, B-cell-depleted T cells, or PBMCs; the material itself was cDNA or gDNA.

Trimming removed 7 bases at V and 0 bases at J, with 14 bases between. Germline CDR1 reads SQVTM; CDR2 reads ANQGSEA. The CDR3 consists of 14 residues. Profiled with immunoSEQ multiplex PCR; TCRdb holds only in-frame clones, not every one. In the table there are 310,000 or so clones, roughly 90% of which are singletons. Input material: peripheral blood. The sequence came from a woman aged 50 to 65 with active or convalescent COVID-19. The chain carries TRBV29-1 and TRBJ2-3; D is unresolved. The DNA of the CDR3 is TGCAGCGCCCACTCTCCTACTAGCACAGATACGCAGTATTTT. This encodes CSAHSPTSTDTQYF.